This record concerns one T cell receptor (beta chain) sequence. Per the authors' pipeline: Reference gene primers were amplified, and this amplification served to estimate nucleated cell counts. TCRdb's copy holds only in-frame clones and misses some; the assay was immunoSEQ multiplex PCR. Clonal size and the V and J genes are those of that table, whereas D and trimming came from the DNA. The sample lists approximately 150,000 clones; approximately 82% were seen once. The sample comes from a study of blood T cell repertoires in COVID-19. This receptor was identified in a man in his fifties or sixties with active or convalescent COVID-19. Material: peripheral blood.

The CDR3: CASKTNNEQFF. The CDR3 nucleotides read TGTGCCAGCAAGACAAACAATGAGCAGTTCTTC. This chain connects TRBV2 to TRBJ2-1; D gene unclear. V was shortened by 7 bases and J by 5 bases, with 6 bases between the two germline ends. Germline CDR1 is SNHLY and CDR2 is FYNNEI. The CDR3 runs to 11 residues.